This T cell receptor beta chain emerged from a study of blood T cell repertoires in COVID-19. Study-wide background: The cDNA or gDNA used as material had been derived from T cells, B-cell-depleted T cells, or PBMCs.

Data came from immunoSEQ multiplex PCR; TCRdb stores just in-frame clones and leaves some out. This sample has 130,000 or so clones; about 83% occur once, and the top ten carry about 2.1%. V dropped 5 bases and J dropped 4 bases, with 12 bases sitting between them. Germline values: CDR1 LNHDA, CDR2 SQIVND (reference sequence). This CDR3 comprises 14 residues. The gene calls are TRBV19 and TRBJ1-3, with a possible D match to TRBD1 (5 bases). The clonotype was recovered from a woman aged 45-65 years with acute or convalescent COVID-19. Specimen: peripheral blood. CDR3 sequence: CASSERGFGNTIYF. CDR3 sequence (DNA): TGTGCCAGTAGTGAAAGGGGATTCGGAAACACCATATATTTT.